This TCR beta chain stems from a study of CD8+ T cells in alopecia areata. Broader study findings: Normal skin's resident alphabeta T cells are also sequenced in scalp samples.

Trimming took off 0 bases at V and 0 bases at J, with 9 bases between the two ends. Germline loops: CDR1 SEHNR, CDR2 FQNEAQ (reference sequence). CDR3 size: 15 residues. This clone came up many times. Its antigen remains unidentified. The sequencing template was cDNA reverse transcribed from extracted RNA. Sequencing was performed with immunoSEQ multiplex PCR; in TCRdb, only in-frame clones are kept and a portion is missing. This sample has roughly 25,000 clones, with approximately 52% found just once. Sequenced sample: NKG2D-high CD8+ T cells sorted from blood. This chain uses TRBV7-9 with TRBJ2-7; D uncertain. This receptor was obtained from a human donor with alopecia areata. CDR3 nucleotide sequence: TGTGCCAGCAGCTTAGCAGTTGAACCCTCCTACGAGCAGTACTTC. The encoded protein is CASSLAVEPSYEQYF.